What follows is one TCR beta chain and its context. What it binds is not known. This CDR3 region has 15 residues. Germline V lookup: CDR1 SGHTA, CDR2 FQGNSA. Trimming cost V 5 bases and J 4 bases; bases outside gene matches: 6. The sample originates from a study of T cell responses to AZD1222 COVID-19 vaccine. Study outcomes and limitations: Spike regions recognized by vaccine-associated CD4 TCRs spanned the protein, led by 160-218 and 743-854. All repertoire sampling was performed exclusively after the peak T cell response. Females outnumbered males among donors, who were mostly white British; clonal diversity was possibly underestimated. Per reports, nearly half of all spike-specific TCRs target regions that are unmutated in variants.

Profiled with immunoSEQ multiplex PCR; TCRdb holds only in-frame clones, not every one. This repertoire shows roughly 180,000 clones, about nine tenths found once; its top ten account for about 1.9%. Sequencing was performed on peripheral blood, taken on day 0 of AZD1222 vaccination. The TCR sequence derives from an adult in good health. The chain joins TRBV7-2 to TRBJ1-5, with TRBD1 matching 9 bases. The CDR3: CASSPGQGPNQPQHF. The DNA for the CDR3 is TGTGCCAGCAGCCCCGGACAGGGGCCTAATCAGCCCCAGCATTTT.